This is a list of T cell receptor beta chains from one sample in a study of STAT5B mutations in CD4+ large granular lymphocyte leukemia. Repertoires were generated with immunoSEQ multiplex PCR, while TCRdb's copy carries only in-frame clones and drops some. The data show some 40,000 clones, with approximately 84% seen just once and approximately 0.33% held by the top ten. The sequencing sample was made of CD4+ T cells from blood buffy coats. The receptors originated from a human donor in good health. The CDR3 runs from the conserved cysteine through the conserved F or W. The D gene is left open where the match is weak. Only part of the rows carry a size: once, few, many, or a class if the clone is expanded.

>TRBV28|TRBJ2-6|NA|NA
TGTGCCAGCGATCCAGGGTTCTCTGGGGCCAACGTCCTGACTTTC
CASDPGFSGANVLTF
>TRBV6-1|TRBJ1-5|NA|NA
TGTGCCAGCAGTGAAGGCTATAGCAATCAGCCCCAGCATTTT
CASSEGYSNQPQHF
>TRBV25-1|TRBJ2-6|NA|TRBD1
TGTGCCAGCAGTGTACAGGGGACCGGGGCCAACGTCCTGACTTTC
CASSVQGTGANVLTF
>TRBV30|TRBJ1-2|few|NA
TGTGCCTGGAGCCCCAGACCCCGAAACTATGGCTACACCTTC
CAWSPRPRNYGYTF
>TRBV18|TRBJ1-2|NA|TRBD1
TGTGCCAGCTCACCACTACTCCGGACAGGGTTATATGGCTACACCTTC
CASSPLLRTGLYGYTF
>TRBV9|TRBJ2-1|NA|TRBD2
TGTGCCAGCAGCGTAGAAAGCGGGAGGTACAATGAGCAGTTCTTC
CASSVESGRYNEQFF
>TRBV6-6|TRBJ1-1|NA|TRBD1
TGTGCCAGCAGTTACTCGGGGACAGGGATGTCTGAAGCTTTCTTT
CASSYSGTGMSEAFF
>TRBV6-5|TRBJ1-6|NA|NA
TGTGCCAGCACGGCCACACATAATTCACCCCTCCACTTT
CASTATHNSPLHF
>TRBV7-6|TRBJ2-1|few|NA
TGTGCCAGCAGCTTAGGCCCTTTCCGGGACCAAGGCAATGAGCAGTTCTTC
CASSLGPFRDQGNEQFF
>TRBV9|TRBJ2-7|NA|TRBD1
TGTGCCAGCAGCGTAGGAAAGGGACAGGCTATGGACGAGCAGTACTTC
CASSVGKGQAMDEQYF
>TRBV5-3|TRBJ1-2|NA|TRBD1
TGTGCCAGAAGCATCCGGAGACAAGGGACAGGGGGTAACTATGGCTACACCTTC
CARSIRRQGTGGNYGYTF
>TRBV6-5|TRBJ2-7|NA|TRBD2
TGTGCCAGCAGGCTATCGACTAGCGGGAGATACGAGCAGTACTTC
CASRLSTSGRYEQYF
>TRBV18|TRBJ1-2|few|TRBD1
TGTGCCAGCTCCCCGCGAGAAGAACAGGGGGGGTATGGCTACACCTTC
CASSPREEQGGYGYTF
>TRBV5-4|TRBJ2-5|NA|NA
TGTGCCAGCAGCTTGAGGTCCGGAATAGAGACCCAGTACTTC
CASSLRSGIETQYF
>TRBV4-2|TRBJ1-5|few|NA
TGTGCCAGCAGCTCTCAGGGAGTTGGTCAGCCCCAGCATTTT
CASSSQGVGQPQHF
>TRBV6-4|TRBJ1-2|NA|NA
TGTGCCAGCAGTGCGAGCCAGGGCTATGGCTACACCTTC
CASSASQGYGYTF
>TRBV6-5|TRBJ1-1|NA|NA
TGTGCCAGCAGTCGCTACATGAACACTGAAGCTTTCTTT
CASSRYMNTEAFF
>TRBV4-2|TRBJ2-1|NA|TRBD1
TGTGCCAGCAGCCAAGGCGAGGGGGCCAACAATGAGCAGTTCTTC
CASSQGEGANNEQFF
>TRBV4-2|TRBJ2-2|NA|TRBD2
TGTGCCAGCAGCCAAGCCGTAGCGGGGGAGAACACCGGGGAGCTGTTTTTT
CASSQAVAGENTGELFF
>TRBV9|TRBJ2-3|NA|TRBD1
TGTGCCAGCACCGTAGGACAGGGGATAGATACGCAGTATTTT
CASTVGQGIDTQYF
>TRBV5-1|TRBJ2-2|NA|TRBD1
TGCGCCAGCAGCCGGACAGGGGGCGGCACCGGGGAGCTGTTTTTT
CASSRTGGGTGELFF
>TRBV5-8|TRBJ2-1|NA|NA
TGTGCCAGCAGCTTTGTTATCGCTACTGAACTCTACAATGAGCAGTTCTTC
CASSFVIATELYNEQFF
>TRBV5-1|TRBJ2-7|NA|TRBD1
TGCGCCAGCAGCTGGGGACAGGGGATCTCCTACGAGCAGTACTTC
CASSWGQGISYEQYF
>TRBV7-2|TRBJ2-7|few|NA
TGTGCCAGCAGCTTAGCTGATGTGCAGTACTTC
CASSLADVQYF
>TRBV4-3|TRBJ1-5|NA|NA
TGCGCCAGCAGCCAAGATATGGTGCCAGGGACCCGCCCCAATCAGCCCCAGCATTTT
CASSQDMVPGTRPNQPQHF
>TRBV2|TRBJ2-3|NA|NA
TGTGCCAGCAGCTCGCAGGGCTTCACAGATACGCAGTATTTT
CASSSQGFTDTQYF
>TRBV13|TRBJ1-1|NA|TRBD1
TGTGCCAGCAGTTTAGGCAGGGGGAAAACTGAAGCTTTCTTT
CASSLGRGKTEAFF
>TRBV5-6|TRBJ1-6|NA|NA
TGTGCCAGCAGCCTCCAGCCGGGACGGCTGAATTCACCCCTCCACTTT
CASSLQPGRLNSPLHF
>TRBV4-1|TRBJ2-6|NA|TRBD1
TGCGCCAGCAGCCAAGAGGACAGGGGATGGTCCGGGGCCAACGTCCTGACTTTC
CASSQEDRGWSGANVLTF
>TRBV5-1|TRBJ1-2|NA|NA
TGCGCCAGCAGCTTGGGTGGGCAGCAGGGTGGCTACACCTTC
CASSLGGQQGGYTF
>TRBV10-3|TRBJ2-7|NA|TRBD1
TGTGCCATCAGTGACCAGGACAGGGTGAGCCTCGAGCAGTACTTC
CAISDQDRVSLEQYF
>TRBV4-2|TRBJ2-3|few|NA
TGTGCCAGCAGCCAAGAAGGGAGAGGGGGGCGCACAGATACGCAGTATTTT
CASSQEGRGGRTDTQYF
>TRBV7-6|TRBJ1-2|NA|NA
TGTGCCAGCAGCTTAGTGACAGGTCATGGCTACACCTTC
CASSLVTGHGYTF
>TRBV7-2|TRBJ1-1|NA|NA
TGTGCCAGCAGCTCTCAGGGTAAAGGGAGGACTGAAGCTTTCTTT
CASSSQGKGRTEAFF
>TRBV25-1|TRBJ1-2|NA|NA
TGTGCCAGCAGTGAAATAGGGGGTAATGGCTACACCTTC
CASSEIGGNGYTF
>TRBV5-5|TRBJ2-7|NA|NA
TGTGCCAGCAGCATAGAGGGGGGAGTTGTCGAGCAGTACTTC
CASSIEGGVVEQYF
>TRBV5-4|TRBJ2-1|NA|TRBD2
TGTGCCAGCAGTTCACCGGGACTAGCGGGAGGGCCGTTTAATGAGCAGTTCTTC
CASSSPGLAGGPFNEQFF
>TRBV28|TRBJ2-2|NA|TRBD2
TGTGCCAGTACTAGCGGGGGGGCTTGGGTCACCGGGGAGCTGTTTTTT
CASTSGGAWVTGELFF
>TRBV19|TRBJ2-7|few|TRBD2
TGTGCCAGTAGGCCCGGGACTAGCGCGACCTACGAGCAGTACTTC
CASRPGTSATYEQYF
>TRBV7-9|TRBJ1-6|once|TRBD1
TGTGCCAGCAGCTTTTACTGGACAGGGAAGAATTCACCCCTCCACTTT
CASSFYWTGKNSPLHF
>TRBV27|TRBJ2-3|NA|NA
TGTGCCAGCAGTCCTACTTTCCTACGTACGCAGTATTTT
CASSPTFLRTQYF
>TRBV30|TRBJ1-5|NA|NA
TGTGCCTGGAGTACAAAGGGGTTTGGGCATGGTCAGCCCCAGCATTTT
CAWSTKGFGHGQPQHF
>TRBV7-9|TRBJ2-3|NA|TRBD2
TGTGCCAGCAGCCCCTCGAGGAGCGGGGGGCCAAGAACCACAGATACGCAGTATTTT
CASSPSRSGGPRTTDTQYF
>TRBV7-2|TRBJ2-7|once|TRBD1
TGTGCCAGCAGCAGGACAGGGGTCTCCTACGAGCAGTACTTC
CASSRTGVSYEQYF
>TRBV5-1|TRBJ2-5|NA|TRBD1
TGCGCCAGCAGCCCTCCGACAGGGGCCCGGGAGACCCAGTACTTC
CASSPPTGARETQYF
>TRBV5-1|TRBJ2-5|NA|TRBD1
TGCGCCAGCAGCTTGGTCGGACAGGGAGAAGAGACCCAGTACTTC
CASSLVGQGEETQYF
>TRBV6-5|TRBJ2-7|NA|NA
TGTGCCAGCAGTACTTACATGGGCCTCTCCTACGAGCAGTACTTC
CASSTYMGLSYEQYF
>TRBV6-1|TRBJ2-5|NA|TRBD2
TGTGCCAGCAGCCCGCTTAGCGGGAGGACCGAGACCCAGTACTTC
CASSPLSGRTETQYF
>TRBV18|TRBJ1-1|few|NA
TGTGCCAGCTCACCCAGGGGGAACACTGAAGCTTTCTTT
CASSPRGNTEAFF
>TRBV9|TRBJ2-6|once|TRBD1
TGTGCCAGCAGCGCCGGGACAGGATCCTCTGGGGCCAACGTCCTGACTTTC
CASSAGTGSSGANVLTF
>TRBV18|TRBJ2-4|few|NA
TGTGCCAGCTCACCACCGAAGGGGGTAAACATTCAGTACTTC
CASSPPKGVNIQYF
>TRBV30|TRBJ1-5|NA|NA
TGTGCCTGGAGTGACATGTATAGCAATCAGCCCCAGCATTTT
CAWSDMYSNQPQHF
>TRBV9|TRBJ2-6|NA|NA
TGTGCCAGCACTCGGAGGGGAACTGGGGCCAACGTCCTGACTTTC
CASTRRGTGANVLTF
>TRBV5-4|TRBJ2-7|NA|TRBD1
TGTGCCAGCAGCTCCCGGACAGGCGGTCGGTACGAGCAGTACTTC
CASSSRTGGRYEQYF
>TRBV10-1|TRBJ2-3|NA|NA
TGCGCCAGCAGTAACGACAGGCAAACTAGCACAGATACGCAGTATTTT
CASSNDRQTSTDTQYF
>TRBV19|TRBJ2-2|NA|NA
TGTGCCAGTAGTCCAGGGGTTCGCACCGGGGAGCTGTTTTTT
CASSPGVRTGELFF
>TRBV9|TRBJ2-7|NA|TRBD2
TGTGCCAGCAGCGTGGCGGGGGGTCCCTACGAGCAGTACTTC
CASSVAGGPYEQYF
>TRBV7-9|TRBJ1-2|NA|TRBD1
TGTGCCAGCAGCTCCACAGGGGTAGTTAACTATGGCTACACCTTC
CASSSTGVVNYGYTF
>TRBV6-5|TRBJ1-2|NA|NA
TGTGCCAGCAGTTCCTCTGGGACTCTCGGACCTGGCTACACCTTC
CASSSSGTLGPGYTF